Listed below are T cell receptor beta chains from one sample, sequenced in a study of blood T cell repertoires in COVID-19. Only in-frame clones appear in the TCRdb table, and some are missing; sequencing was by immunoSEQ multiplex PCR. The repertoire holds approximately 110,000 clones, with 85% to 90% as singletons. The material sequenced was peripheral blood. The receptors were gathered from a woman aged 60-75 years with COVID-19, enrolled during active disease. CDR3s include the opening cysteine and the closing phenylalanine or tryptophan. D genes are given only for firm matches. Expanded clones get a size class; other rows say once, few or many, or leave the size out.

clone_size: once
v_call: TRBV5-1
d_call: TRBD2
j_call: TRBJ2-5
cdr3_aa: CASSYGLAGGQETQYF
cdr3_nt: TGCGCCAGCAGCTACGGACTAGCGGGGGGGCAAGAGACCCAGTACTTC

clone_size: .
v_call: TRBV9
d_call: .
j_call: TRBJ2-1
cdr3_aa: CASSSGVANEQFF
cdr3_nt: TGTGCCAGCAGCTCGGGGGTAGCCAATGAGCAGTTCTTC

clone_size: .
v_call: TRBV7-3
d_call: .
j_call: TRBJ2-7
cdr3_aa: CASSPSSFTYEQYF
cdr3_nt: TGTGCCAGCAGCCCCTCTAGCTTCACCTACGAGCAGTACTTC

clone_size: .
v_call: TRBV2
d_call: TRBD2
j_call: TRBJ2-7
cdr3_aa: CASSTSYTSGASYEQYF
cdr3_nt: TGTGCCAGCAGTACCAGTTACACTAGCGGGGCCTCCTACGAGCAGTACTTC

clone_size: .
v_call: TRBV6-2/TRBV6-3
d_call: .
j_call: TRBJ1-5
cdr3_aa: CASSYIRGGAWSNQPQHF
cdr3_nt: TGTGCCAGCAGTTACATCCGAGGGGGGGCGTGGAGCAATCAGCCCCAGCATTTT

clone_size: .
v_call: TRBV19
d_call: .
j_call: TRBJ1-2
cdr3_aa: CASTPGLLNYGYTF
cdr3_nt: TGTGCCAGTACCCCAGGGCTCCTTAACTATGGCTACACCTTC

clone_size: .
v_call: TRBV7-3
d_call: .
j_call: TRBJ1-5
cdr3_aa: CASSLIVQGGQPQHF
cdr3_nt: TGTGCCAGCAGCTTAATAGTTCAGGGAGGTCAGCCCCAGCATTTT

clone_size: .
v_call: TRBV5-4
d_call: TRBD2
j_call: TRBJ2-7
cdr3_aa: CASSPSGGSYEQYF
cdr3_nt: TGTGCCAGCAGCCCGTCGGGGGGATCCTACGAGCAGTACTTC

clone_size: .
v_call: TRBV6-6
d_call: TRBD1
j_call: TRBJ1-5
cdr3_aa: CASRRVGTGGARQPQHF
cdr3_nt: TGTGCCAGCAGACGAGTGGGGACAGGGGGCGCGAGGCAGCCCCAGCATTTT

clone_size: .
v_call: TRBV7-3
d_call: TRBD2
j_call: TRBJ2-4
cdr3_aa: CASSPSGGAENIQYF
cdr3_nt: TGTGCCAGCAGCCCTAGCGGGGGGGCCGAAAACATTCAGTACTTC

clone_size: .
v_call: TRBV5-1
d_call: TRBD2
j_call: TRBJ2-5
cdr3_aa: CASSSPLYSGDRKETQYF
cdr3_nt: TGCGCCAGCAGCTCCCCCTTGTATAGCGGGGACCGTAAAGAGACCCAGTACTTC

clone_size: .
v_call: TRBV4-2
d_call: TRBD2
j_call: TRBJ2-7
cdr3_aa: CASSLQTSGAYEQYF
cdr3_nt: TGTGCCAGCAGCCTCCAGACTAGCGGAGCCTACGAGCAGTACTTC

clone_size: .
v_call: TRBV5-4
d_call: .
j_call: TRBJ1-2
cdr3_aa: CASSLVGGYGYTF
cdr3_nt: TGTGCCAGCAGCTTGGTAGGGGGCTATGGCTACACCTTC

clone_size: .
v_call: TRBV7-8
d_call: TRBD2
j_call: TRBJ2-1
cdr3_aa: CASSLSRLAGGDRYNEQFF
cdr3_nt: TGTGCCAGCAGCTTATCTAGACTAGCGGGGGGGGATAGATACAATGAGCAGTTCTTC

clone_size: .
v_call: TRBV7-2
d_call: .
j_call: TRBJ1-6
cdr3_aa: CASRGGGGFWTGDNSPLHF
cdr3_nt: TGTGCCAGCCGCGGCGGGGGGGGTTTTTGGACCGGGGACAATTCACCCCTCCACTTT

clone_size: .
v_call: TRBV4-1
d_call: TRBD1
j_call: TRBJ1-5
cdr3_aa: CASSHLGQGEDQPQHF
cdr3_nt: TGCGCCAGCAGCCACCTGGGACAGGGGGAAGATCAGCCCCAGCATTTT

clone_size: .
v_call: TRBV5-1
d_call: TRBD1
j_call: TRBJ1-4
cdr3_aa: CASRPRDRGREKLFF
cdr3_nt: TGCGCCAGCAGACCCCGGGACAGGGGGCGTGAAAAACTGTTTTTT

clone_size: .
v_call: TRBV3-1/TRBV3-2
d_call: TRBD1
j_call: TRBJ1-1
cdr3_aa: CASSLAGTGKSKAFF
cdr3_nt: TGTGCCAGCAGCCTCGCAGGGACAGGGAAGTCTAAAGCTTTCTTT

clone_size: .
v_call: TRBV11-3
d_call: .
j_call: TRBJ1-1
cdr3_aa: CASSFTGSEAFF
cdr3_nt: TGTGCCAGCAGTTTTACCGGGAGTGAAGCTTTCTTT

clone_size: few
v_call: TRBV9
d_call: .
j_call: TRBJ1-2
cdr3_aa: CASSPSSYGYTF
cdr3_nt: TGTGCCAGCAGCCCGAGCTCCTATGGCTACACCTTC

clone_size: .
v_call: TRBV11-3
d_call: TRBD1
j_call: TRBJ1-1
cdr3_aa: CASSPGGRTEAFF
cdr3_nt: TGTGCCAGCAGCCCAGGGGGGCGGACTGAAGCTTTCTTT

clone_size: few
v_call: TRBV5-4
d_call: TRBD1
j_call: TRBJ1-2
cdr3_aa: CASSLVGGADYGYTF
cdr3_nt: TGTGCCAGCAGCTTGGTAGGGGGCGCGGACTATGGCTACACCTTC

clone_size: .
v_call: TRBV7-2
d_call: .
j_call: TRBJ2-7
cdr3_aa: CASSLETGYEQYF
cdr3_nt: TGTGCCAGCAGCTTAGAGACAGGCTACGAGCAGTACTTC

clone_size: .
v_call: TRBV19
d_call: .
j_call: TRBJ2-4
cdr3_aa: CASSWAASKNIQYF
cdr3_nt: TGTGCCAGTAGTTGGGCAGCCTCCAAAAACATTCAGTACTTC

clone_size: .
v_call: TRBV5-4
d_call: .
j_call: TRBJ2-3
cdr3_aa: CASSLSSLSTDTQYF
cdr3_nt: TGTGCCAGCAGCTTGTCTAGCCTTAGCACAGATACGCAGTATTTT

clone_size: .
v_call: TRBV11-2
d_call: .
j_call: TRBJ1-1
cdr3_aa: CASSLDHGGTEAFF
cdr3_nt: TGTGCCAGCAGCTTAGATCACGGGGGTACTGAAGCTTTCTTT

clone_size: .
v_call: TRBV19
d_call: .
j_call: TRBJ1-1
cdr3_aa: CASGVQTEAFF
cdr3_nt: TGTGCCAGCGGAGTGCAGACTGAAGCTTTCTTT

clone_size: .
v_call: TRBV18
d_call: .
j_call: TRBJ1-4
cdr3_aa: CASSQGATNEKLFF
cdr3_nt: TGTGCCAGCTCACAGGGGGCAACTAATGAAAAACTGTTTTTT

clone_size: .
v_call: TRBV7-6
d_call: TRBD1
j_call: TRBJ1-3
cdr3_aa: CASSLRGRSTGFSSGNTIYF
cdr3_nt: TGTGCCAGCAGCTTACGGGGTCGATCGACAGGGTTTAGCTCTGGAAACACCATATATTTT

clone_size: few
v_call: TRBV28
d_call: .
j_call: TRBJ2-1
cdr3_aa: CASSLSTGLGAIDNEQFF
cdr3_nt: TGTGCCAGCAGTTTATCGACAGGCCTAGGGGCAATAGACAATGAGCAGTTCTTC

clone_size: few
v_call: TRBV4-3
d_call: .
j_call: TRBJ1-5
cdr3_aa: CASSQDLSGGQPQHF
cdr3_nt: TGCGCCAGCAGCCAAGATCTCTCAGGCGGGCAGCCCCAGCATTTT

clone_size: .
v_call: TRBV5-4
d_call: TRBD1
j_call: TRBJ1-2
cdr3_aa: CASSVPGTGLDGYTF
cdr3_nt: TGTGCCAGCAGCGTCCCCGGGACAGGGTTGGATGGCTACACCTTC

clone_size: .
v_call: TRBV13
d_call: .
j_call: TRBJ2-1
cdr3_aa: CASSSEQDGNEQFF
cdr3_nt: TGTGCCAGCAGCTCTGAACAGGACGGGAATGAGCAGTTCTTC

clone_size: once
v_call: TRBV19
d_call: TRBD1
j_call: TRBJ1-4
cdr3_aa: CASTALDRPYEKLFF
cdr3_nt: TGTGCCAGTACCGCTTTGGACAGGCCTTATGAAAAACTGTTTTTT

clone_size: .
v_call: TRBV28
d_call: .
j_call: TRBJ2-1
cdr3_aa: CASSFIGESYNEQFF
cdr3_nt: TGTGCCAGCAGTTTTATCGGGGAATCCTACAATGAGCAGTTCTTC

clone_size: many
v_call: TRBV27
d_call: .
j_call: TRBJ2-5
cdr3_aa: CASSLTGPETQYF
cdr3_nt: TGTGCCAGCAGTCTCACAGGGCCAGAGACCCAGTACTTC

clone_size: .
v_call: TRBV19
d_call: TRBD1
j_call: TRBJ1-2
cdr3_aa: CASKRGHGQGSVDWEGYTF
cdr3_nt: TGTGCCAGTAAACGCGGACACGGACAGGGGTCGGTAGATTGGGAGGGCTACACCTTC

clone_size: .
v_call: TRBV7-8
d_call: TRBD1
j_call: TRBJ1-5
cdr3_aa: CASSSGQGSNQPQHF
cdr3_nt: TGTGCCAGCAGCTCTGGACAGGGTAGCAATCAGCCCCAGCATTTT

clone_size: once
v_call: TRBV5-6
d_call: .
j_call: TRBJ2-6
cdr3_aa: CASSGTGNNPLSGANVLTF
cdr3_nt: TGTGCCAGCAGCGGCACAGGGAATAATCCCCTCTCTGGGGCCAACGTCCTGACTTTC

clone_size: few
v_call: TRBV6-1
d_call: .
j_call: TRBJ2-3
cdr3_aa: CASSEVSGSTDTQYF
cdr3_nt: TGTGCCAGCAGTGAAGTGAGCGGTAGCACAGATACGCAGTATTTT

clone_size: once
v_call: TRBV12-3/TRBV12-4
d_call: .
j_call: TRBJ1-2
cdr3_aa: CASSFEDGRRYTF
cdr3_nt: TGTGCCAGCAGTTTCGAAGATGGGAGACGCTACACCTTC

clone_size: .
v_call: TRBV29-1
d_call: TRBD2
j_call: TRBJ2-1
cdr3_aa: CSGGLAEGEQFF
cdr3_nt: TGCAGCGGGGGACTAGCGGAGGGTGAGCAGTTCTTC